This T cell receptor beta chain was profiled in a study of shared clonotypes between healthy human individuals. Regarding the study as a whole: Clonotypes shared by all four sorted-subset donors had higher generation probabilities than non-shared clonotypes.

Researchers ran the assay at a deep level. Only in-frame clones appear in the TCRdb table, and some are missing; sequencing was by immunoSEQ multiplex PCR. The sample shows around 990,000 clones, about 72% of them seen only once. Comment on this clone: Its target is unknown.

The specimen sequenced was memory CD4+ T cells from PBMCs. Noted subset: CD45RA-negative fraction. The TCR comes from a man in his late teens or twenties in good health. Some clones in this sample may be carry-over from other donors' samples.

In nucleotides, the CDR3 is TGTGCCAGCAGTTACGGGCAGAATGATCAGCCCCAGCATTTT. This codes for CASSYGQNDQPQHF. This chain connects TRBV6-5 to TRBJ1-5; D is undetermined. The ends were cut back, 2 bases at V and 5 bases at J, with 10 bases in the middle. The CDR3 has 14 residues. Per the germline V gene, CDR1 is MNHEY and CDR2 is SVGAGI.